This TCR beta chain was sequenced in a study of cytomegalovirus exposure and HLA in healthy donors. Trimming stripped 3 bases from V and 2 bases from J, with 13 bases between. This CDR3 is 14 amino acids long. Per germline, CDR1 SQVTM and CDR2 ANQGSEA. Researchers ran the PCR with 60 Vbeta and 13 Jbeta primers. Original processing methods: Among the unique TCR beta chains that a later analysis counted, 70 million to 85 million in all, 10 million to 13 million were shared. The assay was immunoSEQ multiplex PCR, and TCRdb's table has in-frame clones only and misses some. V, J and clone size are those of that table, while D and trimming were read from the DNA. The sample consists of roughly 120,000 clones, less than 80% of them appearing once. This clone has just a few counts. Its cognate antigen is unknown. The study's findings and limits: A later analysis linked a missense DCLRE1C variant to TCR beta V- and J-gene trimming.

The sample taken for sequencing was PBMCs. The gene calls are TRBV29-1 and TRBJ1-2; maybe TRBD1 (5 bases). This sequence originates from a man aged 45-65 years in good health and CMV-seronegative. CDR3 in DNA: TGCAGCGTTGATTTCCGGGCAGGGAACTATGGCTACACCTTC. Translated, it gives CSVDFRAGNYGYTF.